Listed here is a single TCR beta chain. The target of this receptor is not known. It has no much larger one-base neighbor in the sample; base qualities were not kept. Patients with a history of autoimmune disease or receiving systemic immunosuppression were excluded from the trial. In every dose cohort, peripheral blood was drawn for TCR sequencing at baseline, cycle 4 day 1, and cycle 7 day 1. The samples were drawn from a first-in-human, open-label, multicenter phase I dose-escalation trial of ivuxolimab. Adults with locally advanced or metastatic head and neck squamous cell, hepatocellular, melanoma or renal cell carcinoma were enrolled in the trial. Before TCR sequencing, CD4+ T cells and CD8+ T cells from peripheral blood were sorted into separate populations. Genomic DNA was isolated from the sorted cells so that the TCRbeta CDR3 region could be sequenced. TCRbeta CDR3 regions were sequenced using the immunoSEQ Assay. TCRdb holds this immuneACCESS table with in-frame rearrangements only. Some clones are missing; in checked studies, unresolved V genes explain under half, and the rest has no known cause. The sample table holds under 15,000 clones, of which approximately 80% were seen once. Less than 45% of the sample comes from the top ten.

The data stem from a study of OX40 agonist ivuxolimab in advanced cancers. The study in broad terms: Ivuxolimab was an agonistic, fully human IgG2 monoclonal antibody directed against OX40 (CD134), a costimulatory receptor. Partial responses occurred in three dose-escalation patients: two with cutaneous melanoma and one with hepatocellular carcinoma. Intravenous ivuxolimab was administered to patients every 2 weeks at six dose levels: 0.01, 0.1, 0.3, 1.5, 3 and 10 mg/kg. Of the roughly 51 patients in dose escalation, 19 had hepatocellular carcinoma, roughly 15 had melanoma, 9 had renal cell carcinoma and 9 had head and neck cancer. The paper describes the monotherapy dose-escalation part (N = 52 patients) of the phase I trial of ivuxolimab. The dose-escalation cohort was almost 85% male with a mean age of approximately 59 years, ranging from roughly 23 to 80. Patients were allowed to have had prior anti-PD-1, anti-PD-L1 or anti-CTLA-4 therapy, and roughly two fifths of the dose-escalation patients had been treated with checkpoint inhibitors. Peripheral TCRbeta sequencing aimed to test whether ivuxolimab altered TCR sequence diversity and caused clonal T-cell expansion. General study outcomes and caveats: At doses of 0.1 to 3.0 mg/kg, clonal expansion of both CD4+ and CD8+ blood T cells was observed from baseline to week 6. Low levels of normalized T-cell clonal expansion were also seen in some patients who did not respond. After ivuxolimab, expanded clones were on average more numerous among CD8+ T cells than among CD4+ T cells. Antigen specificity was not determined for the clonally expanded peripheral T cells. In the 0.1-3.0 mg/kg groups, partial responders had among the lowest normalized peripheral clonal expansion, particularly in CD8+ T cells.

V and J lose 0 bases and 7 bases, and a span of 7 bases separates them. The germline V gene (reference sequence) supplies CDR1 MNHEY and CDR2 SMNVEV. Counted from cysteine to phenylalanine, this CDR3 has 13 amino acids. Left in the record is the CDR3 DNA by itself, 39 bases read in frame from the first base. The sample here was CD4+ or CD8+ T cells sorted from blood, taken in a trial of the OX40 agonist ivuxolimab. The sequence links TRBV27 to TRBJ2-1; too little of a D gene remains to name it. This TCR was recovered from an adult with an advanced solid tumor such as melanoma, head and neck, liver or kidney cancer. The encoded CDR3 is CASSLSRVNEQFF. Here is the DNA: TGTGCCAGCAGTTTATCGCGTGTTAATGAGCAGTTCTTC.